This T cell receptor beta chain was retrieved from a study of cytomegalovirus exposure and HLA in healthy donors. Points from the study as a whole: 16,951 TCR beta sequences were associated with HLA alleles at 0.05 false discovery rate in a later analysis.

Germline trimming cut 10 bases from V and 7 bases from J; bases unmatched to any gene: 10. The germline V gene encodes CDR1 ENHRY and CDR2 SYGVKD. CDR3 length: 14 amino acids. In regard to this clone: Its antigen is undetermined.

60 Vbeta and 13 Jbeta primers were used in PCR. Some clones are missing from TCRdb's copy, which holds only in-frame ones; the method was immunoSEQ multiplex PCR. The sample holds around 100,000 clones, 80% seen once. The genes are TRBV10-3 and TRBJ1-4; TRBD1 agrees at 9 bases. The source is a young man in good health and CMV-seronegative. Source material: PBMCs. CDR3 DNA sequence: TGTGCCACACTACAGGGGGCGAGGAGTGAAAAACTGTTTTTT. Its translation: CATLQGARSEKLFF.